This TCR beta chain emerged from a study of T cell responses to AZD1222 COVID-19 vaccine (TCRdb year 2021). In terms of the full investigation: AZD1222 recipients whose second dose came at about 4 weeks and those whose second dose came at about 12 weeks were combined into one group, since spike-specific TCR depth and breadth did not differ between the two schedules. A total of approximately 240 trial participants underwent TCR sequencing, of whom under 220 had received two doses of AZD1222 and roughly 26 had received two doses of the MenACWY control vaccine. Trial participants were enrolled by age into subgroups of 18-55, 56-69 and 70-plus years, and around 150, 29 and 61 TCR-sequenced participants, respectively, were included in these subgroups.

This sample's time point label indicates: baseline before first vaccination. Vaccinee samples were obtained from the UK trials COV001 and COV002, which included a single-blind randomized controlled phase 2/3 trial of AZD1222 (ChAdOx1 nCoV-19) in healthy adults. Trial participant PBMC samples were collected at day 0 and day 28 after the second dose for TCRbeta chain sequencing. Regarding this clone: Its antigen is still unknown. No much larger clone is present one base from it, and per-base qualities are unavailable.

The CDR3 regions of human TCRbeta chains were analyzed by immunosequencing. In the paper's pipeline: Repertoire TCRs were checked for matches against a reference library of SARS-CoV-2-specific TCRs that had been generated using the MIRA antigen-specificity platform. Breadth was defined as the fraction of unique TCRs that were SARS-CoV-2-associated. Depth was defined as the fraction of total T cells that were SARS-CoV-2-associated. Using the MIRA data, every spike-specific TCR was mapped to the spike region that the TCR reacted to and assigned to either a CD4 or a CD8 class. Log10-transformed breadth and depth values were compared by one-way ANOVA with Sidak's multiple comparisons tests. The source is immuneACCESS, and TCRdb retained only in-frame sequences with V and J called. Part of the clones is not carried over; for the studies checked, unresolved V genes explain less than half of this, and the remainder is unexplained. The V and J calls and clone size were taken over from that table, and D and trimming were inferred from the DNA. The sample records 120,000 or so clones, 80% to 90% of which are singletons. The ten top clones hold roughly a tenth of the sample.

Taken from the germline V gene, the CDR1 and CDR2 loops are SGHRS and YFSETQ. V loses 4 bases of germline sequence and J loses 0 bases, and the interval between the two ends is 10 bases. The CDR3 has 14 amino acids, counting the end cysteine and phenylalanine. Of the read, only the CDR3 DNA is kept; its 42 bases are in frame from base 1. Study-wide findings and limitations: Epitopes outside the regions mutated in the B.1.351 and B.1.1.7 variants were reportedly recognized by nearly half of the unique spike-specific TCRs. Conclusions about previously exposed vaccinees are limited, since just five or six AZD1222 recipients were seropositive for SARS-CoV-2 at baseline. After two AZD1222 doses, spike-specific TCR breadth and depth were significantly higher than at day 0 and than in MenACWY recipients. Participants were mostly white British and included more females than males, and it was suggested by the authors that clonal diversity may have been underestimated. The vaccine-associated CD4 TCRs covered the entire spike protein, and the dominant responses fell in regions 160-218 and 743-854. Because no samples from the day 14 peak response were available, repertoires could be characterized only after the peak T cell response. In the small 56-69-year group, the increase in depth fell short of significance, most likely because of low power.

The source was peripheral blood, collected on day 0 of AZD1222 vaccination. The receptor chain draws on TRBV5-1 and TRBJ1-1; the D gene remains uncertain. This TCR came from an adult in good health. The CDR3 reads CASSLASLNTEAFF. Here is the DNA: TGCGCCAGCAGCCTCGCCTCCCTGAACACTGAAGCTTTCTTT.